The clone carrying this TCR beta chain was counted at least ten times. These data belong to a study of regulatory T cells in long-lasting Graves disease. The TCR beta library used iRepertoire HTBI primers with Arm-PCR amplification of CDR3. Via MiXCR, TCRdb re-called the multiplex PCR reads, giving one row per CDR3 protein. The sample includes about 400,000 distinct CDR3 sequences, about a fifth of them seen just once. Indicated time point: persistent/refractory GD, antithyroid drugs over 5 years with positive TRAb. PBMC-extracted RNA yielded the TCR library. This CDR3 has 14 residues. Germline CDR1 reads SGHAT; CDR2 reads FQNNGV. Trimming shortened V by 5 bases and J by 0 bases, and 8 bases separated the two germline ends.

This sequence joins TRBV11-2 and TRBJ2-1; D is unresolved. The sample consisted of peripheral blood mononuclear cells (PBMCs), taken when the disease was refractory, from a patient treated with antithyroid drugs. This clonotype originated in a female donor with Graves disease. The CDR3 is CASSLTLSYNEQFF. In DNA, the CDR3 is TGTGCCAGCAGCCTGACTCTCTCCTACAATGAGCAGTTCTTC. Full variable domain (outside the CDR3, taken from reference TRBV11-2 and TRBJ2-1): EAGVAQSPRYKIIEKRQSVAFWCNPISGHATLYWYQQILGQGPKLLIQFQNNGVVDDSQLPKDRFSAERLKGVDSTLKIQPAKLEDSAVYLCASSLTLSYNEQFFGPGTRLTVL.